Shown below are 29 T cell receptor beta chains from a single sample sequenced in a study of shared clonotypes between healthy human individuals. This table comes from immunoSEQ multiplex PCR, and its TCRdb copy is limited to in-frame clones, with some not included. The sample includes 800,000 or so clones, 90% to 97% of them seen just once. Naive-designated CD8 cells lacked CD45RO, were positively enriched for CCR7, and omitted terminally differentiated effector memory CD45RA+ cells. The specimen sequenced was naive CD8+ T cells sorted from blood. All receptors come from a man aged 25 to 45 in good health.

The genes are TRBV27 and TRBJ2-7; 7 bases agree with TRBD2. The V gene end was trimmed by 5 bases and the J gene end by 5 bases; junction bases not matched to a gene: 6. CDR3 length: 13 residues. Germline V CDR1 and CDR2: MNHEY, SMNVEV (reference sequence). CDR3 in amino acids: CASSPGRTNEQYF. CDR3 in DNA: TGTGCCAGCAGTCCCGGGAGGACGAACGAGCAGTACTTC.

V is TRBV5-1 and J is TRBJ2-7; 10 positions match TRBD1. CDR1 SGHRS and CDR2 YFSETQ come from the germline V gene. Losses at the gene ends were 4 bases for V and 2 bases for J; bases not matched to a gene: 6. The CDR3 spans 15 residues. Written as DNA, the CDR3 is TGCGCCAGCAGCGTCCGGGACAGGGGCCCCTACGAGCAGTACTTC. Translation: CASSVRDRGPYEQYF.

Note on this clone: The sample has other DNA sequences that encode this CDR3 too. The chain carries TRBV4-1 and TRBJ2-1, with TRBD2 identical over 7 bases. Trimming took 0 bases from V and 3 from J; bases not matched to a gene: 5. Germline-derived CDR1 and CDR2 are MGHRA and YSYEKL. The CDR3 runs 16 residues. CDR3 DNA: TGCGCCAGCAGCCAAGAGCCTAGCGGATACTACAATGAGCAGTTCTTC. This translates into CASSQEPSGYYNEQFF.

The genes are TRBV6-5 and TRBJ2-7; 12 nucleotides match TRBD2. Per germline, CDR1 MNHEY and CDR2 SVGAGI. Germline trimming cut 2 bases from V and 3 bases from J; bases unmatched to any gene: 5. The CDR3 runs to 16 residues. The CDR3 DNA reads TGTGCCAGCAGTTACGTCAGGACTAGCGGGAACTACGAGCAGTACTTC. Protein sequence: CASSYVRTSGNYEQYF.

The V gene is TRBV19, the J gene TRBJ2-5; D is ambiguous. V was shortened by 3 bases and J by 3 bases, with 5 bases between the two germline ends. The CDR3 has 12 residues. CDR1 LNHDA and CDR2 SQIVND come from the germline V gene (reference sequence). CDR3 residues: CASSMWKETQYF. DNA for the CDR3: TGTGCCAGTAGTATGTGGAAAGAGACCCAGTACTTC. Drawing the rest from reference TRBV19 and TRBJ2-5, the complete variable domain is DGGITQSPKYLFRKEGQNVTLSCEQNLNHDAMYWYRQDPGQGLRLIYYSQIVNDFQKGDIAEGYSVSREKKESFPLTVTSAQKNPTAFYLCASSMWKETQYFGPGTRLLVL.

V usage is TRBV7-9 and J usage is TRBJ2-4; D is possibly TRBD2 (6 bases). This CDR3 region has 15 residues. CDR1 and CDR2 from the germline V gene are SEHNR and FQNEAQ (reference sequence). Trimming took off 6 bases at V and 0 bases at J, with 12 bases between the two ends. CDR3 amino acids: CASSSSGLAKNIQYF. DNA for the CDR3: TGTGCCAGCAGTTCCAGCGGGCTAGCCAAAAACATTCAGTACTTC.

As concerns this clone: A junction boundary mismatches the germline segment, possibly from a read error. This rearrangement joins TRBV28 to TRBJ2-7, with D unresolved. CDR1 is MDHEN, CDR2 SYDVKM, per germline. The CDR3 has 14 amino acids. The CDR3 region has the DNA TGTGCCAGCAGTTTACTTGGCGAAACCTACGGGCAGTACTTC. It yields the protein CASSLLGETYGQYF.

The chain combines TRBV4-2 with TRBJ2-5; D perhaps matches TRBD1 (6 bases). The CDR3 has 17 amino acids. Trimming shortened V by 6 bases and J by 1 base, and 21 bases separated the two germline ends. The germline gives CDR1 LGHNA, CDR2 YNFKEQ. The CDR3 DNA reads TGTGCCAGCAGACATTACCCAGGGGCGGTAGGCCAAGAGACCCAGTACTTC. This translates into CASRHYPGAVGQETQYF.

This rearrangement joins TRBV29-1 to TRBJ2-1, with D perhaps matching TRBD1 or TRBD2 (5 bases each). The CDR3 covers 15 residues. Trimming cost V 3 bases and J 2 bases, with 14 bases left between them. In germline, CDR1 is SQVTM, CDR2 ANQGSEA. In DNA form, the CDR3 reads TGCAGCGTTGATCCGAGGGGTATTCCCTACAATGAGCAGTTCTTC. Translated: CSVDPRGIPYNEQFF.

This sequence joins TRBV28 and TRBJ2-7; unclear D gene. Germline V gene lookup returns CDR1 MDHEN and CDR2 SYDVKM. CDR3 length equals 13 residues. V lost 6 bases, J lost 7 bases, and 16 bases lay in between. CDR3 coding DNA: TGTGCCAGCAGCCTCAACACGTTCAAGGAGCAGTACTTC. This translates into CASSLNTFKEQYF.

V and J are TRBV27 and TRBJ2-7, with D unclear. V was shortened by 2 bases and J by 2 bases, with 16 bases between the two germline ends. The CDR3 totals 16 residues. Looked up from germline, CDR1 is MNHEY and CDR2 is SMNVEV (reference sequence). The CDR3 DNA follows: TGTGCCAGCAGTTTAGTTCTCGGAGATGGGGCCTACGAGCAGTACTTC. Translation gives CASSLVLGDGAYEQYF.

The CDR3 loop is CASSLVGGGTHYEQYF. CDR3 DNA: TGTGCCAGCAGCTTGGTAGGAGGGGGAACCCATTACGAGCAGTACTTC. The chain joins TRBV5-5 to TRBJ2-7, with D perhaps being TRBD1 or TRBD2 (6 bases each). Trimming left V 0 bases short and J 4 bases short, with 17 bases between. The CDR3 extends over 16 amino acids. Germline V gene lookup returns CDR1 SGHKS and CDR2 YYEKEE (reference sequence).

This clone has more than one count but fewer than ten. The chain combines TRBV13 with TRBJ2-7, with 14 bases matching TRBD2. The germline V gene has CDR1 PRHDT and CDR2 FYEKMQ (reference sequence). There are 16 residues in the CDR3. V trimming: 4 bases; J trimming: 4 bases; junction bases outside the gene matches: 6. The CDR3: CASSYGTSGRGYEQYF. The CDR3 DNA sequence: TGTGCCAGCAGCTACGGGACTAGCGGGAGAGGGTACGAGCAGTACTTC. Variable domain in full (rest from reference TRBV13 and TRBJ2-7): AAGVIQSPRHLIKEKRETATLKCYPIPRHDTVYWYQQGPGQDPQFLISFYEKMQSDKGSIPDRFSAQQFSDYHSELNMSSLELGDSALYFCASSYGTSGRGYEQYFGPGTRLTVT.

This rearrangement joins TRBV29-1 to TRBJ2-2; 10 bases are shared with TRBD1. V shed 4 bases and J 6 bases; nucleotides not matched to a gene: 5. The germline CDR1 and CDR2 sequences are SQVTM and ANQGSEA. The CDR3 totals 14 residues. CDR3 coding DNA: TGCAGCGTTGTTCCGGGACAGGGGTCCGGGGAGCTGTTTTTT. Translation gives CSVVPGQGSGELFF.

This clone was detected once. This chain joins TRBV7-9 and TRBJ1-1; TRBD1 might be the D (5 bases). Per germline, CDR1 SEHNR and CDR2 FQNEAQ (reference sequence). V was cut by 5 bases and J by 1 base, with 14 bases left in between. The CDR3 is 15 residues long. The CDR3 loop is CASSPTIRGNTEAFF. In DNA form, the CDR3 reads TGTGCCAGCAGCCCGACAATTAGGGGGAACACTGAAGCTTTCTTT. Using reference TRBV7-9 and TRBJ1-1 for the parts outside the CDR3, the full variable domain is DTGVSQNPRHKITKRGQNVTFRCDPISEHNRLYWYRQTLGQGPEFLTYFQNEAQLEKSRLLSDRFSAERPKGSFSTLEIQRTEQGDSAMYLCASSPTIRGNTEAFFGQGTRLTVV.

The chain joins TRBV7-2 to TRBJ2-7; weak D call: TRBD2 (6 bases). The V and J ends lost 0 bases and 0 bases respectively, with 12 bases between them. Germline loops: CDR1 SGHTA, CDR2 FQGNSA. The CDR3 is made up of 16 amino acids. CDR3 region: CASSLAGGAGSYEQYF. Here the CDR3 DNA reads TGTGCCAGCAGCTTAGCGGGCGGGGCTGGCTCCTACGAGCAGTACTTC.

This sequence joins TRBV27 and TRBJ2-2; 7 bases agree with TRBD1. This CDR3 is built from 13 residues. V trimming: 10 bases; J trimming: 2 bases; junction bases outside the gene matches: 4. From germline, CDR1 is MNHEY and CDR2 SMNVEV (reference sequence). The CDR3, as DNA: TGTGCCACCCGACAGGGCAACACCGGGGAGCTGTTTTTT. Residues: CATRQGNTGELFF.

The chain carries TRBV5-1 and TRBJ1-4, with D uncertain. The CDR3 consists of 17 residues. Germline values: CDR1 SGHRS, CDR2 YFSETQ. The V end was cut by 0 bases, the J end by 5 bases, with 17 bases between. The CDR3 DNA reads TGCGCCAGCAGCTTGGTTTTGGAGGGAGGAGGCAATGAAAAACTGTTTTTT. Translation: CASSLVLEGGGNEKLFF.

This rearrangement joins TRBV10-2 to TRBJ2-3, with D tentatively TRBD1 (6 bases). Per germline, CDR1 WSHSY and CDR2 SAAADI. The CDR3 covers 19 residues. V gave up 3 bases and J gave up 0 bases, with 22 bases separating them. CDR3 coding DNA: TGCGCCAGCAGTGACCCTTACTTTGACAGGAACCCTAGCACAGATACGCAGTATTTT. Translation: CASSDPYFDRNPSTDTQYF.

The rearrangement links TRBV30 to TRBJ1-1, with D possibly TRBD1 on 6 matching bases. Germline V gene data show CDR1 as GTSNPN and CDR2 as SVGIG (reference sequence). This CDR3 has 14 amino acids. Trimming cost V 2 bases and J 1 base, with 11 bases left between them. CDR3 in amino acids: CAWSTGQRNTEAFF. CDR3 nucleotide sequence: TGTGCCTGGAGTACCGGACAGAGGAACACTGAAGCTTTCTTT.

The chain recombines TRBV7-9 with TRBJ2-1, with a weak D call TRBD2 (6 bases). The CDR3 sequence is 15 residues long. The germline V and J ends were trimmed by 8 bases and 3 bases, with 17 bases remaining between them. Germline lookup yields CDR1 SEHNR and CDR2 FQNEAQ (reference sequence). CDR3 in DNA: TGTGCCAGCCCTAGGGAGGACTTTGGCTACAATGAGCAGTTCTTC. It yields the protein CASPREDFGYNEQFF.

The chain is built from TRBV19 and TRBJ1-4; no clear D. CDR1 and CDR2 (germline): LNHDA, SQIVND (reference sequence). This CDR3 region has 17 residues. V lost 2 bases and J lost 5, with 18 bases in between. CDR3 residues: CASSISPLMSPNEKLFF. The CDR3 DNA reads TGTGCCAGTAGTATATCCCCCCTCATGAGTCCCAATGAAAAACTGTTTTTT.

A single count supports this clone. The rearrangement uses TRBV25-1 and TRBJ2-3; D possibly corresponds to TRBD1 (7 bases). Germline V gene sequence: CDR1 MGHDK, CDR2 SYGVNS. The length of the CDR3 is 17 residues. V was shortened by 5 bases and J by 0 bases, with 18 bases between the two germline ends. Written as DNA, the CDR3 is TGTGCCAGCAGTTACCTGATCAGGGGGGCGAGCACAGATACGCAGTATTTT. Its protein product is CASSYLIRGASTDTQYF.

The chain recombines TRBV4-1 with TRBJ2-7; 10 nucleotides line up with TRBD1. This CDR3 contains 15 residues. Per germline, CDR1 MGHRA and CDR2 YSYEKL. The V gene end was trimmed by 3 bases and the J gene end by 6 bases; junction bases not matched to a gene: 8. CDR3 amino acids: CASSHQTGGWIEQYF. CDR3 nucleotide sequence: TGCGCCAGCAGCCACCAGACAGGGGGCTGGATCGAGCAGTACTTC.

The chain carries TRBV6-5 and TRBJ2-3; TRBD2 agrees at 8 bases. V lost 1 base to trimming and J lost 2 bases; unmatched junction nucleotides: 5. CDR3 length: 16 residues. Germline loops: CDR1 MNHEY, CDR2 SVGAGI. The CDR3 sequence: CASSYLAGSPTDTQYF. The CDR3 region has the DNA TGTGCCAGCAGTTACTTAGCGGGGTCGCCCACAGATACGCAGTATTTT.

The V gene is TRBV6-9, the J gene TRBJ2-7, with D possibly being TRBD1 (5 bases). V dropped 3 bases and J dropped 2 bases, with 14 bases sitting between them. The CDR3 is 15 residues long. Germline V CDR1 and CDR2: MNHGY, SVAAGI. CDR3 sequence reads: CASSYRYRTTYEQYF. CDR3 sequence (DNA): TGTGCCAGCAGTTACCGCTACAGGACGACCTACGAGCAGTACTTC.

This chain links TRBV7-9 with TRBJ2-4; D remains ambiguous. There are 13 residues in the CDR3. Trimming shortened V by 3 bases and J by 8 bases, and 11 bases separated the two germline ends. Germline V CDR1 and CDR2: SEHNR, FQNEAQ (reference sequence). CDR3 in amino acids: CASSLSLEDIQYF. As DNA, the CDR3 is TGTGCCAGCAGCTTGAGTTTAGAAGACATTCAGTACTTC. Drawing the rest from reference TRBV7-9 and TRBJ2-4, the complete variable domain is DTGVSQNPRHKITKRGQNVTFRCDPISEHNRLYWYRQTLGQGPEFLTYFQNEAQLEKSRLLSDRFSAERPKGSFSTLEIQRTEQGDSAMYLCASSLSLEDIQYFGAGTRLSVL.

To note about this clone: Other DNA sequences in this sample translate to the same CDR3. This chain connects TRBV13 to TRBJ2-7; D remains unclear. CDR3 length: 12 amino acids. The germline gives CDR1 PRHDT, CDR2 FYEKMQ (reference sequence). The V and J ends lost 1 base and 0 bases respectively, with 1 base between them. The DNA for the CDR3 is TGTGCCAGCAGCTTAGACTCCTACGAGCAGTACTTC. Its protein is CASSLDSYEQYF.

The genes are TRBV15 and TRBJ2-2, with TRBD2 identical over 7 bases. J gave up 7 bases and V 4 bases, and 9 bases lay outside the gene matches. CDR1 is LNHNV, CDR2 YYDKDF, per germline (reference sequence). This CDR3 is 15 amino acids long. The CDR3 is CATSKGGSWVGELFF. CDR3 DNA: TGTGCCACCAGCAAGGGAGGGAGCTGGGTCGGGGAGCTGTTTTTT.